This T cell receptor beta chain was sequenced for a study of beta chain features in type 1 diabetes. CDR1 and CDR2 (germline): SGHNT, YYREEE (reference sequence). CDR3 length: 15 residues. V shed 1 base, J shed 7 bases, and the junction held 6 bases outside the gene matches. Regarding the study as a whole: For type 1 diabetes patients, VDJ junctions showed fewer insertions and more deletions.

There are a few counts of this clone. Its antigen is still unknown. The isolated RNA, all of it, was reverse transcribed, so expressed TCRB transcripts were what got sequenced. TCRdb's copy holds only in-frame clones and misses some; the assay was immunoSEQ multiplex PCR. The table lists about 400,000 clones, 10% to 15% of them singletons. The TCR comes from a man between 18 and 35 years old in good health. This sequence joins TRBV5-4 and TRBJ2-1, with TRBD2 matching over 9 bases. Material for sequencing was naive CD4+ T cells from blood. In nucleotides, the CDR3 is TGTGCCAGCAGCTTGAATAGCGGGAGCGAGAATGAGCAGTTCTTC. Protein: CASSLNSGSENEQFF.